The T cell receptor beta chain described here comes from a study of control samples from healthy donors and cancer patients (dated by TCRdb to the early 2020s). The CDR3, from cysteine to phenylalanine, totals 16 residues. The retained sequence is limited to the CDR3, 48 bases, with the frame set at the first base. CDR1 SQVTM and CDR2 ANQGSEA were looked up in the germline V gene. Germline trimming amounts to 6 bases on V and 1 base on J, with 12 as the count of junction bases outside the gene matches. Concerning this clone: Its recognized antigen is unknown. It has no much larger one-base neighbor in the sample; base qualities were not kept.

Libraries came from the immunoSEQ multiplex PCR assay. In TCRdb, the immuneACCESS table is reduced to in-frame sequences with V and J assigned. These tables do not hold every clone; where another copy was compared, an unresolved V gene accounts for under half, and the others remain unexplained. The sample contains almost 85,000 clones, 65% to 90% of them found a single time. 11% of the sample belongs to the ten largest clones. The receptor's source is a man in his 60s with head and neck cancer. The rearrangement joined TRBV29-1 to TRBJ2-5, and 9 junctional nucleotides match TRBD1. Sequencing was done on a sample of PBMCs. The DNA sequence is as follows: TGCAGCGTCACAGGGGGCTTCGGGCAATTCCAAGAGACCCAGTACTTC. This gives the protein CSVTGGFGQFQETQYF.